The 20 T cell receptor beta chains below were found in one sample sequenced in a study of blood T cell repertoires in COVID-19. The table came from immunoSEQ multiplex PCR; TCRdb's copy has only in-frame clones and leaves some out. The repertoire holds around 300,000 clones, with approximately 85% as singletons. The sequenced sample consisted of peripheral blood. All receptors derive from a woman aged 70-85 years with acute or convalescent COVID-19.

J is TRBJ2-5 and V is TRBV25-1; TRBD1 might be the D (6 bases). The CDR3 is 15 residues long. The V and J ends lost 7 bases and 5 bases respectively, with 20 bases between them. Germline V gene sequence: CDR1 MGHDK, CDR2 SYGVNS. CDR3 amino acids: CASTSPRGFGETQYF. CDR3 DNA sequence: TGTGCCAGCACCTCCCCTAGGGGGTTCGGGGAGACCCAGTACTTC.

The genes are TRBV5-6 and TRBJ2-5, with D tentatively TRBD1 (6 bases). V lost 4 bases to trimming and J lost 4 bases, with 11 bases between them. Germline V gives CDR1 SGHDT, CDR2 YYEEEE. This CDR3 contains 13 residues. DNA for the CDR3: TGTGCCAGCAGCCTAGACAGGCGAGAGACCCAGTACTTC. This sequence encodes CASSLDRRETQYF. Supplemented by reference TRBV5-6 and TRBJ2-5, the full variable domain reads DAGVTQSPTHLIKTRGQQVTLRCSPKSGHDTVSWYQQALGQGPQFIFQYYEEEERQRGNFPDRFSGHQFPNYSSELNVNALLLGDSALYLCASSLDRRETQYFGPGTRLLVL.

The table lists this clone with a count of one. The chain couples TRBV24-1 to TRBJ1-2; TRBD1 might be the D (6 bases). This CDR3 contains 13 residues. Germline V gives CDR1 KGHDR, CDR2 SFDVKD. Trimming took 5 bases from V and 8 from J, leaving 14 bases between them. The CDR3 spells CATSVSGVGGYTF. The DNA for the CDR3 is TGTGCCACCAGTGTGTCAGGGGTTGGGGGCTACACCTTC.

This clone has a single count. J is TRBJ2-7 and V is TRBV6-2 or TRBV6-3, with a possible D match to TRBD1 (5 bases). V gave up 2 bases and J gave up 2 bases, with 13 bases separating them. This CDR3 is built from 15 residues. Germline values: CDR1 MNHEY, CDR2 SVGEGT. DNA of the CDR3: TGTGCCAGCAGTTACAGGGCAGGGCGGACCTACGAGCAGTACTTC. It specifies CASSYRAGRTYEQYF.

This chain joins TRBV30 and TRBJ1-1, with 9 bases that match TRBD1. The germline V gene has CDR1 GTSNPN and CDR2 SVGIG (reference sequence). The V gene end was trimmed by 5 bases and the J gene end by 4 bases; junction bases not matched to a gene: 2. This CDR3 has 12 amino acids. CDR3 amino acids: CAWVDRGTEAFF. CDR3 sequence (DNA): TGTGCCTGGGTGGACAGGGGCACTGAAGCTTTCTTT.

The rearrangement uses TRBV19 and TRBJ1-4; D uncertain. Germline V CDR1 and CDR2: LNHDA, SQIVND (reference sequence). V shed 3 bases and J shed 8 bases, with 10 bases lying between them. CDR3 size: 13 residues. The CDR3 nucleotides read TGTGCCAGTAGTATCGGGCGAGGGGAAAAACTGTTTTTT. Translated: CASSIGRGEKLFF. Variable domain in full (rest from reference TRBV19 and TRBJ1-4): DGGITQSPKYLFRKEGQNVTLSCEQNLNHDAMYWYRQDPGQGLRLIYYSQIVNDFQKGDIAEGYSVSREKKESFPLTVTSAQKNPTAFYLCASSIGRGEKLFFGSGTQLSVL.

V usage is TRBV5-5 and J usage is TRBJ1-5, with D tentatively TRBD1 (5 bases). CDR3 size: 16 residues. V was trimmed by 0 bases and J by 7 bases, leaving 17 bases between them. CDR1 and CDR2 (germline): SGHKS, YYEKEE (reference sequence). In DNA form, the CDR3 reads TGTGCCAGCAGCTTGGCCCCGGGGGGTGTGGGACAGCCCCAGCATTTT. Its protein product is CASSLAPGGVGQPQHF.

V usage is TRBV6-6 and J usage is TRBJ2-4; 8 nucleotides match TRBD1. The V gene end was trimmed by 5 bases and the J gene end by 0 bases; junction bases not matched to a gene: 21. CDR1 and CDR2 from the germline V gene are MNHNY and SVGAGI (reference sequence). This CDR3 contains 21 residues. CDR3 DNA: TGTGCCAGCAGTCAACGCCCTCCGGGACAGGTGACTTTACTAGCCAAAAACATTCAGTACTTC. Its protein is CASSQRPPGQVTLLAKNIQYF.

This clone appeared a few times. This chain joins TRBV4-2 and TRBJ1-2; D gene uncertain. The length of the CDR3 is 13 residues. V was shortened by 1 base and J by 8 bases, with 11 bases between the two germline ends. CDR1 and CDR2 from the germline V gene are LGHNA and YNFKEQ. CDR3 loop: CASSQGIGKGYTF. The CDR3 nucleotides read TGTGCCAGCAGCCAAGGGATCGGGAAAGGCTACACCTTC.

The chain joins TRBV19 to TRBJ2-5; tentative D call: TRBD2 (6 bases). The CDR3 extends over 13 amino acids. The germline V and J ends were trimmed by 5 bases and 7 bases, with 14 bases remaining between them. Germline CDR1 is LNHDA and CDR2 is SQIVND (reference sequence). CDR3 in DNA: TGTGCCAGTAGTTCAGGCCCCGGGGGGACCCAGTACTTC. Protein: CASSSGPGGTQYF. The full variable domain, with the rest looked up from reference TRBV19 and TRBJ2-5, is DGGITQSPKYLFRKEGQNVTLSCEQNLNHDAMYWYRQDPGQGLRLIYYSQIVNDFQKGDIAEGYSVSREKKESFPLTVTSAQKNPTAFYLCASSSGPGGTQYFGPGTRLLVL.

The J gene is TRBJ1-6, the V gene TRBV6-4; D is perhaps TRBD1 (5 bases). V was clipped by 0 bases and J by 0 bases, with 15 bases between them. CDR1 and CDR2 from the germline V gene are MRHNA and SNTAGT. This CDR3 has 19 amino acids. CDR3 coding DNA: TGTGCCAGCAGTGACTCGGACATACCACAAAGCTCCTATAATTCACCCCTCCACTTT. Translating it yields CASSDSDIPQSSYNSPLHF.

The J gene is TRBJ1-2, the V gene TRBV2; 7 bases fit TRBD1. The trim removed 6 bases at V and 4 bases at J, leaving 14 bases unmatched. CDR1 SNHLY and CDR2 FYNNEI come from the germline V gene. The CDR3 totals 16 residues. The CDR3 loop is CASRSAVGGRGYGYTF. Written as DNA, the CDR3 is TGTGCCAGCAGATCAGCGGTAGGGGGCCGGGGCTATGGCTACACCTTC.

The chain links TRBV9 to TRBJ1-6; D uncertain. V lost 0 bases and J 7 bases, leaving 14 bases between the germline ends. CDR1 is SGDLS, CDR2 YYNGEE, per germline. The CDR3 has 16 amino acids. In nucleotides, the CDR3 is TGTGCCAGCAGCGTAGCTTCGAGACAAGCAAATTCACCCCTCCACTTT. Residues: CASSVASRQANSPLHF.

The chain couples TRBV13 to TRBJ2-3, with a tentative D call TRBD2 (5 bases). The CDR3 consists of 13 residues. From germline, CDR1 is PRHDT and CDR2 FYEKMQ (reference sequence). The CDR3 here is CLPTEELTDTQYF. The CDR3 DNA reads TGTCTACCGACGGAGGAGCTGACAGATACGCAGTATTTT.

This clone was observed once. The chain has TRBV6-5 and TRBJ1-3, with 8 bases aligning to TRBD1. J lost 1 base, V lost 6 bases, and 5 bases had no gene match. The CDR3 has 15 residues. Germline V gene sequence: CDR1 MNHEY, CDR2 SVGAGI. The CDR3 DNA reads as TGTGCCAGCAGCCCCCAGGGGGCATCTGGAAACACCATATATTTT. Translated, it gives CASSPQGASGNTIYF.

This clone was recorded a few times. This chain uses TRBV19 with TRBJ1-2; D is unclear. The CDR3 has 15 amino acids. V lost 2 bases and J lost 7, with 17 bases in between. Germline V lookup: CDR1 LNHDA, CDR2 SQIVND (reference sequence). CDR3 nucleotide sequence: TGTGCCAGTAGTATAAGAGGGCCCTCGGGCGTTGGCTACACCTTC. Residues: CASSIRGPSGVGYTF. The full variable domain, with the rest looked up from reference TRBV19 and TRBJ1-2, is DGGITQSPKYLFRKEGQNVTLSCEQNLNHDAMYWYRQDPGQGLRLIYYSQIVNDFQKGDIAEGYSVSREKKESFPLTVTSAQKNPTAFYLCASSIRGPSGVGYTFGSGTRLTVV.

This rearrangement joins TRBV6-2 or TRBV6-3 to TRBJ1-1; D is ambiguous. CDR3 length equals 15 residues. Germline V CDR1 and CDR2: MNHEY, SVGEGT. Between the trimmed V and J ends, which lost 2 bases and 2 bases, there was a span of 12 bases. CDR3 DNA sequence: TGTGCCAGCAGTTACGGGAGACTCCTTAACACTGAAGCTTTCTTT. It translates to CASSYGRLLNTEAFF.

This clone was seen once. The chain employs TRBV19 and TRBJ2-2, with TRBD1 identical over 9 bases. Germline CDR1 reads LNHDA; CDR2 reads SQIVND (reference sequence). The J segment lost 6 bases and the V segment lost 7 bases, leaving 15 bases of the junction unmatched. The CDR3 consists of 17 residues. The CDR3 coding sequence is TGTGCCAGTACCCCTCCCCCCGGGACAGGGCTAGCCGGGGAGCTGTTTTTT. Amino acids: CASTPPPGTGLAGELFF.

V usage is TRBV4-2 and J usage is TRBJ1-3; D unclear. The CDR3 runs 15 residues. V was cut by 0 bases and J by 2 bases, with 8 bases left in between. CDR1 LGHNA and CDR2 YNFKEQ come from the germline V gene. CDR3 nucleotide sequence: TGTGCCAGCAGCCAAGATGTGGGAGCTGGAAACACCATATATTTT. It specifies CASSQDVGAGNTIYF.

The rearrangement uses TRBV13 and TRBJ1-1; D is possibly TRBD1 (6 bases). CDR3 length: 14 residues. The V end was cut by 5 bases, the J end by 1 base, with 11 bases between. The V gene's germline CDR1 is PRHDT and CDR2 FYEKMQ (reference sequence). The CDR3 spells CASSPRQANTEAFF. CDR3 nucleotides: TGTGCCAGCAGCCCCCGACAGGCGAACACTGAAGCTTTCTTT.